This T cell receptor beta chain was sequenced for a study of OX40 agonist ivuxolimab in advanced cancers. Background on the study: Patients achieving partial responses numbered three: one hepatocellular carcinoma case and two cutaneous melanoma cases. Study outcomes and limitations: CD8+ T cells were the subset that, on average, had more expanded clones than CD4+. The study observed clonal expansion of CD4+ and CD8+ blood T cells by week 6 at 0.1 to 3.0 mg/kg.

Worth noting for this clone: Its antigen is still unknown.

Sequencing was performed with immunoSEQ multiplex PCR; in TCRdb, only in-frame clones are kept and a portion is missing. The repertoire holds about 120,000 clones, with roughly 93% as singletons. Blood specimens came from baseline, cycle 4 day 1, and cycle 7 day 1. Source: CD4+ or CD8+ T cells sorted from blood, taken in a trial of the OX40 agonist ivuxolimab. The TCR comes from an adult with an advanced solid tumor such as melanoma, head and neck, liver or kidney cancer.

The CDR3, as DNA: TGTGCCAGCAGGTCCCAGTTAGGGGGTAAGGTAGACATTCAGTACTTC. Residues: CASRSQLGGKVDIQYF. The chain couples TRBV7-2 to TRBJ2-4; perhaps TRBD1 as D (6 bases). This CDR3 is built from 16 residues. V shed 6 bases and J shed 8 bases, with 23 bases lying between them. Germline V gives CDR1 SGHTA, CDR2 FQGNSA.